What follows is one TCR beta chain and its context. Its antigen is unidentified. The conserved final phenylalanine or tryptophan is absent from the CDR3, which likely points to a read error. Priming with a constant-region primer yielded TCR beta cDNA from around 0.45 ug total RNA. Generation of the TCR beta libraries relied on three nested multiplex PCR rounds using slightly modified ARM-PCR. With TRBV1-TRBV30 forward primers and a C-beta reverse primer, the first two PCR rounds were run for approximately 9 cycles each. MiXCR, applied by TCRdb to the multiplex PCR reads, yields one record per CDR3 protein. The profile shows 300,000 to 400,000 distinct CDR3 sequences, about 65% of them singletons. The source of the sample is a study of tumor-infiltrating lymphocytes in primary liver carcinoma. Study findings and constraints: Significantly greater top-250-clone fractions characterized tumors relative to blood (p = 0.039).

It was unsorted whole blood that yielded blood RNA, and germline DNA was also extracted. Trimming removed 6 bases at V and 8 bases at J, with 16 bases between. The CDR3 totals 13 residues. Germline CDR1 reads SGHNT; CDR2 reads YENEEA. This TCR was sampled from a man in his forties with primary liver carcinoma and hepatitis B virus infection. The sample was peripheral blood. This chain joins TRBV11-3 and TRBJ2-5; the D gene is possibly TRBD2 (5 bases). This chain's CDR3 is CASSPSGKTTQYL. The CDR3 bases are TGTGCCAGCAGTCCATCCGGGAAGACAACCCAGTACCTC.